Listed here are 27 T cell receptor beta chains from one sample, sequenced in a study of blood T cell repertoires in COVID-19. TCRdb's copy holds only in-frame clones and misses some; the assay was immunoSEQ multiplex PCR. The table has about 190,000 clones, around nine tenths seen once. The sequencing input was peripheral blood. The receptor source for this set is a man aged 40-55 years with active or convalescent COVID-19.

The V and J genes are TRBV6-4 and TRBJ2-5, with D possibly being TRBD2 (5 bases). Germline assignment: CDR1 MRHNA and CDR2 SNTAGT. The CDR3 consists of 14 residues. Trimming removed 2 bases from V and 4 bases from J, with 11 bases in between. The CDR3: CASSDGERVETQYF. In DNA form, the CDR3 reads TGTGCCAGCAGTGACGGTGAGAGGGTAGAGACCCAGTACTTC.

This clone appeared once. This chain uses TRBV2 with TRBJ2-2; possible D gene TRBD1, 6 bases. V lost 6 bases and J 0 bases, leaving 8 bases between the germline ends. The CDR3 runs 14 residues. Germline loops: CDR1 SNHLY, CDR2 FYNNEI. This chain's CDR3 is CASSTGSNTGELFF. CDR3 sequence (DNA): TGTGCCAGCAGCACAGGGTCGAACACCGGGGAGCTGTTTTTT.

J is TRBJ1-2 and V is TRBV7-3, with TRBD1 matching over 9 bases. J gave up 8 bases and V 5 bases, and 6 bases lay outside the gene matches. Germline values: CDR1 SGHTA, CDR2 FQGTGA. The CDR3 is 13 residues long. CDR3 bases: TGTGCCAGCAGCCAGGACAGGGGTGGCGGCTACACCTTC. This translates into CASSQDRGGGYTF.

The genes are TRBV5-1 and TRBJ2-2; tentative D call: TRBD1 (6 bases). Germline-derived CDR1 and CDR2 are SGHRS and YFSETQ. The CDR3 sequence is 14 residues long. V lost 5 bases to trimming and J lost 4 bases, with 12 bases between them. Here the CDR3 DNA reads TGCGCCAGCAGGGGCCCGACAGGCACCGGGGAGCTGTTTTTT. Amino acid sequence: CASRGPTGTGELFF.

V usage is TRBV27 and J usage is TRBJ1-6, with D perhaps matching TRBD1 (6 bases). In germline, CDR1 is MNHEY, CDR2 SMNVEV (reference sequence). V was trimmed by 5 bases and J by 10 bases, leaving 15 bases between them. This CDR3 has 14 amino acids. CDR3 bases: TGTGCCAGCAGTCCCCTCCAGGGGACCTCACCCCTCCACTTT. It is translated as CASSPLQGTSPLHF.

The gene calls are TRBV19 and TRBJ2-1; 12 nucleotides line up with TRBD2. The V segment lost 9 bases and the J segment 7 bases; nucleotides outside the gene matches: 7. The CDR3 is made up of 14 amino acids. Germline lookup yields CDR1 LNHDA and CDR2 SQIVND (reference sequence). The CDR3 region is CASSSGGARNEQFF. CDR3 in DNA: TGTGCCAGCTCTAGCGGGGGGGCCCGGAATGAGCAGTTCTTC.

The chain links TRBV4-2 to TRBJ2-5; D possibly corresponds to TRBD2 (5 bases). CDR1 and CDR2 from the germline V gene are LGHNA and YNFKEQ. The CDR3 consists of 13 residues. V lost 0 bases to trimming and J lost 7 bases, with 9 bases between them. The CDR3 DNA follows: TGTGCCAGCAGCCAAGATGTAGGAGGGACCCAGTACTTC. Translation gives CASSQDVGGTQYF.

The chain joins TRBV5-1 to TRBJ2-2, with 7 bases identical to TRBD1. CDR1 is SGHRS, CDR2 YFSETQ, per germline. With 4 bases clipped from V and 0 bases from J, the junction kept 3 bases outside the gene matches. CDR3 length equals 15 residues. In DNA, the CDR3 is TGCGCCAGCAGCGACGGACAGGCGAACACCGGGGAGCTGTTTTTT. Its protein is CASSDGQANTGELFF.

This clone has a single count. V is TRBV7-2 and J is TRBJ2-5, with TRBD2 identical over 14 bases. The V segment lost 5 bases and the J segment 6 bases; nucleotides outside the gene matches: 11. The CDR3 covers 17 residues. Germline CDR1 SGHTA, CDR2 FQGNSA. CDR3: CASSRKPGLAGVQTQYF. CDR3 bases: TGTGCCAGCAGCCGCAAACCGGGACTAGCGGGGGTTCAGACCCAGTACTTC. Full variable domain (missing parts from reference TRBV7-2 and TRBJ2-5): GAGVSQSPSNKVTEKGKDVELRCDPISGHTALYWYRQSLGQGLEFLIYFQGNSAPDKSGLPSDRFSAERTGGSVSTLTIQRTQQEDSAVYLCASSRKPGLAGVQTQYFGPGTRLLVL.

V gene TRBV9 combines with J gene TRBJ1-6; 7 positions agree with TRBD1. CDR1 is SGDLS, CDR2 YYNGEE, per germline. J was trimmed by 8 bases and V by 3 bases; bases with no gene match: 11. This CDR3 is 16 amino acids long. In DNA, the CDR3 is TGTGCCAGCAGCGACCGACCCAGGGGGGTTCATTCACCCCTCCACTTT. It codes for CASSDRPRGVHSPLHF.

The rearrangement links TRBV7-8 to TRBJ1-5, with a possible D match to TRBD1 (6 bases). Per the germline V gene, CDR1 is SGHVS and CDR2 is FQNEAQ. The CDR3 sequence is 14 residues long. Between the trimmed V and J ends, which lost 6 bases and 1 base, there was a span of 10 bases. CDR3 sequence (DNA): TGTGCCAGCAGTCCTGACAGGAGCAATCAGCCCCAGCATTTT. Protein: CASSPDRSNQPQHF.

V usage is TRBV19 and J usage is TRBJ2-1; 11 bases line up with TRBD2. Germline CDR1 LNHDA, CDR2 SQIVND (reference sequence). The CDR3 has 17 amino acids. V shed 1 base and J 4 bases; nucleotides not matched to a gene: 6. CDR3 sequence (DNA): TGTGCCAGTAGTATAGTTGGACTAGCGGGCAAGTACAATGAGCAGTTCTTC. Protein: CASSIVGLAGKYNEQFF. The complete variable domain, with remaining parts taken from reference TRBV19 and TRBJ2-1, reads DGGITQSPKYLFRKEGQNVTLSCEQNLNHDAMYWYRQDPGQGLRLIYYSQIVNDFQKGDIAEGYSVSREKKESFPLTVTSAQKNPTAFYLCASSIVGLAGKYNEQFFGPGTRLTVL.

In DNA form, the CDR3 reads TGTGCCAGCAGCTTATGGGAGGGTCTCGGCACCTTC. Protein: CASSLWEGLGTF. This chain links TRBV7-8 with TRBJ1-2; D gene ambiguous. Trimming removed 2 bases at V and 13 bases at J, with 14 bases between. The CDR3 extends over 12 amino acids. From germline, CDR1 is SGHVS and CDR2 FQNEAQ.

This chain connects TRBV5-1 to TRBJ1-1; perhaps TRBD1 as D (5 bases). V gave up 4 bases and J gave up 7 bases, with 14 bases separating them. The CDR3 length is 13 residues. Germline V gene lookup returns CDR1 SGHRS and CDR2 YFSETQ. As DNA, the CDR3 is TGCGCCAGCAGCCCGCAGGGCTTTGGTGAAGCTTTCTTT. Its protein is CASSPQGFGEAFF.

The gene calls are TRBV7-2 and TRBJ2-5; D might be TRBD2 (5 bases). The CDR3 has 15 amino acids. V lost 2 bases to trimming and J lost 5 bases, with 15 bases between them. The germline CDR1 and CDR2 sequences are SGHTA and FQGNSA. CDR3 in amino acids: CASSLTRTGQETQYF. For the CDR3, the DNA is TGTGCCAGCAGCTTAACCCGGACTGGGCAGGAGACCCAGTACTTC.

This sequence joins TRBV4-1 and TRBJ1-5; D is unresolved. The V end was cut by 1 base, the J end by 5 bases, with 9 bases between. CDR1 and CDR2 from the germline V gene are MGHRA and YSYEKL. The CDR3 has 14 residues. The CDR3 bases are TGCGCCAGCAGCCAAGGGCATGCTGATCAGCCCCAGCATTTT. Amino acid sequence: CASSQGHADQPQHF.

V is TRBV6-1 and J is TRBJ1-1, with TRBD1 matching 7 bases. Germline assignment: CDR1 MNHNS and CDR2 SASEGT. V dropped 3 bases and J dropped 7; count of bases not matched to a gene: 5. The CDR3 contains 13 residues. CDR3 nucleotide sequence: TGTGCCAGCAGTGACCCCCGGGACAGTGAAGCTTTCTTT. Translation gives CASSDPRDSEAFF.

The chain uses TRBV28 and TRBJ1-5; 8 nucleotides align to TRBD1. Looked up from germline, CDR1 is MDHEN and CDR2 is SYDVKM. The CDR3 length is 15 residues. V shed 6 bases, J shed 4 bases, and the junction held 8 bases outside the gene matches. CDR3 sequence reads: CASSRQGSWNQPQHF. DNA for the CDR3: TGTGCCAGCAGCCGACAGGGGAGTTGGAATCAGCCCCAGCATTTT.

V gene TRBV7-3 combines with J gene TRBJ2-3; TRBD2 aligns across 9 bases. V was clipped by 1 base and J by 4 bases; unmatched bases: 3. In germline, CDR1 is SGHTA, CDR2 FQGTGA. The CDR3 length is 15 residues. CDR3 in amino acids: CASSLSGGASDTQYF. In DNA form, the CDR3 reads TGTGCCAGCAGCTTAAGCGGGGGGGCCTCAGATACGCAGTATTTT.

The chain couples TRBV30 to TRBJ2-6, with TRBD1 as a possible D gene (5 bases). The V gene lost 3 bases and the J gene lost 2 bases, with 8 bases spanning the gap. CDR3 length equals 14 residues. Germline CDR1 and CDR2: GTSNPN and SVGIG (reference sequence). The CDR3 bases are TGTGCCTGGAGGGGGCCCCCTGGGGCCAACGTCCTGACTTTC. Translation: CAWRGPPGANVLTF. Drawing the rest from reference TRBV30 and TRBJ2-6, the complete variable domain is SQTIHQWPATLVQPVGSPLSLECTVEGTSNPNLYWYRQAAGRGLQLLFYSVGIGQISSEVPQNLSASRPQDRQFILSSKKLLLSDSGFYLCAWRGPPGANVLTFGAGSRLTVL.

The chain's CDR3 is CASSPRGDRVNNEQYF. The CDR3, as DNA: TGTGCCAGCAGTCCGCGGGGGGACAGGGTCAATAACGAGCAGTACTTC. V gene TRBV9 combines with J gene TRBJ2-7, with D tentatively TRBD1 (9 bases). V lost 5 bases to trimming and J lost 5 bases, with 23 bases between them. This CDR3 has 16 amino acids. Germline V gives CDR1 SGDLS, CDR2 YYNGEE.

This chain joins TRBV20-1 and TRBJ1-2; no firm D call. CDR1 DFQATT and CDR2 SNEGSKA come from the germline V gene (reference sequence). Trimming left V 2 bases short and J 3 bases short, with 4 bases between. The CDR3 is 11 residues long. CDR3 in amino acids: CSARIYYGYTF. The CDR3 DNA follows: TGCAGTGCTAGAATATACTATGGCTACACCTTC.

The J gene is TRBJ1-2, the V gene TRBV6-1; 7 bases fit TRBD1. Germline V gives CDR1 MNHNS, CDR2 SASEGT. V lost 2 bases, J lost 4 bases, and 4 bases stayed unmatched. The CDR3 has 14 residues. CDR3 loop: CASSETGQPYGYTF. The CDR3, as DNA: TGTGCCAGCAGTGAAACGGGACAGCCCTATGGCTACACCTTC.

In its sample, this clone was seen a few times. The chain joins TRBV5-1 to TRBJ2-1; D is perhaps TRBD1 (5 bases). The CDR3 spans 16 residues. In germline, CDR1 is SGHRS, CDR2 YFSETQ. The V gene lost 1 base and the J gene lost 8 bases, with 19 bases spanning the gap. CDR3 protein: CASSLSGSINMDEQFF. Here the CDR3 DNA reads TGCGCCAGCAGCTTGTCAGGGTCCATTAACATGGATGAGCAGTTCTTC. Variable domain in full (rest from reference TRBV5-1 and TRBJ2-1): KAGVTQTPRYLIKTRGQQVTLSCSPISGHRSVSWYQQTPGQGLQFLFEYFSETQRNKGNFPGRFSGRQFSNSRSEMNVSTLELGDSALYLCASSLSGSINMDEQFFGPGTRLTVL.

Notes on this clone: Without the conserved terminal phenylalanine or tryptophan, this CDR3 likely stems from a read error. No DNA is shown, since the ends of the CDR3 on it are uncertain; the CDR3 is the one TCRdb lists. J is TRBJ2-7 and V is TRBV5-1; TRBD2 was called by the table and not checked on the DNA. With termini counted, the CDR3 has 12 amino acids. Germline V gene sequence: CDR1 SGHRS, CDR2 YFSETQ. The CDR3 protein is CASSSLMAEGPL.

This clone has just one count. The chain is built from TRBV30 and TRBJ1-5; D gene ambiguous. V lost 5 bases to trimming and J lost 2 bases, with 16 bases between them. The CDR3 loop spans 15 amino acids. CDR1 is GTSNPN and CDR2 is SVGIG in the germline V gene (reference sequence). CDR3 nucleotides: TGTGCCTGGTCGCGCGCAGTGGGAGGCAATCAGCCCCAGCATTTT. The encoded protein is CAWSRAVGGNQPQHF. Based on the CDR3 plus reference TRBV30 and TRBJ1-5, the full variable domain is SQTIHQWPATLVQPVGSPLSLECTVEGTSNPNLYWYRQAAGRGLQLLFYSVGIGQISSEVPQNLSASRPQDRQFILSSKKLLLSDSGFYLCAWSRAVGGNQPQHFGDGTRLSIL.

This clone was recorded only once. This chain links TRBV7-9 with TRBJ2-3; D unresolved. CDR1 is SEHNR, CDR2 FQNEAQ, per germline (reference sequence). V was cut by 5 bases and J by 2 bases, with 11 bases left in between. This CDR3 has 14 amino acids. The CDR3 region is CASSPDTHTDTQYF. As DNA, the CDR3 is TGTGCCAGCAGCCCAGACACCCACACAGATACGCAGTATTTT.